This T cell receptor (beta chain) was observed in a study of neurological immune-mediated disorders. Study-level points and caveats: One related-CDR3 cluster, which may be a signature, held the repertoires of 18 of 34 multiple sclerosis patients after phylogenetic grouping. There were no CDR3 amino acid sequences shared by expanded clones across subjects, a result suggesting private repertoires in all groups. Falling below healthy controls, multiple sclerosis showed the least TCR clonal expansion, while HTLV-1-associated myelopathy showed the most.

5'RACE with 10-nucleotide random UMIs produced the cDNA. TCRdb reanalysed the 5' RACE reads using MiXCR and keeps one entry per CDR3 protein. Here the sample spans approximately 100,000 distinct CDR3 sequences, roughly 3.5% being singletons. The CDR3 sequence is 15 residues long. V trimming: 6 bases; J trimming: 4 bases; junction bases outside the gene matches: 11. The germline gives CDR1 MNHNY, CDR2 SVGAGI (reference sequence). The sample holds many counts of this clonotype. Antigen specificity is unknown. The source material was PBMCs. This chain joins TRBV6-6 and TRBJ2-7; 8 bases align to TRBD2. The sequence was obtained from a woman aged 45-59 years with multiple sclerosis. The CDR3 DNA reads as TGTGCCAGCAGCCGATCGGAGCGGGGGAGGTACGAGCAGTACTTC. Translating gives CASSRSERGRYEQYF.